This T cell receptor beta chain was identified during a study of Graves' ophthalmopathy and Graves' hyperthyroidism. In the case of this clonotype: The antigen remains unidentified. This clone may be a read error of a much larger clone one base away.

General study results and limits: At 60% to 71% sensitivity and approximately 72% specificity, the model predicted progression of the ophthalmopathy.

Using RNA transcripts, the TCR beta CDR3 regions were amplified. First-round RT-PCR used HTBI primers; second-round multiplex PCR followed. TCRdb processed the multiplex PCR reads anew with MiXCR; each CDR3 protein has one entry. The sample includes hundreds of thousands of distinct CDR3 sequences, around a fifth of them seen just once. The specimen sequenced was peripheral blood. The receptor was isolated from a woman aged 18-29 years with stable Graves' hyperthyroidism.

The CDR3 DNA sequence: TGTGCCTGGAGTGTTGGAGGGAGGCGGCTCGAGCAGTACTTC. This gives the protein CAWSVGGRRLEQYF. The chain is built from TRBV30 and TRBJ2-7; TRBD2 might be the D (6 bases). Per the germline V gene, CDR1 is GTSNPN and CDR2 is SVGIG (reference sequence). The CDR3 runs 14 residues. Trimming shortened V by 0 bases and J by 6 bases, and 15 bases separated the two germline ends.